This T cell receptor (beta chain) is from a study of blood T cell repertoires in COVID-19. Study summary: Acute and convalescent COVID-19 specimens originated in the United States, Italy and Spain.

Germline V CDR1 and CDR2: SGHNT, YYREEE (reference sequence). V shed 3 bases and J 8 bases; nucleotides not matched to a gene: 6. CDR3 length equals 14 residues. As processed by the authors: By means of reference gene primer amplification, nucleated cell counts were estimated. The table came from immunoSEQ multiplex PCR; TCRdb's copy has only in-frame clones and leaves some out. V, J and clone size derive from that table, while D and trimming were established from the DNA sequence. The sample includes about 160,000 clones, around 83% seen only once; the top ten take under 6.5%. The sequencing input was peripheral blood. The chain combines TRBV5-4 with TRBJ2-1; 9 positions match TRBD1. This clonotype was obtained from a woman between 50 and 59 years old with COVID-19, enrolled during active disease. CDR3 protein: CASSSEGDRDEQFF. The CDR3 region has the DNA TGTGCCAGCAGCTCGGAGGGGGACAGGGATGAGCAGTTCTTC.